This T cell receptor beta chain came from a study of blood T cell repertoires in COVID-19. In the study overall: Samples taken during acute and convalescent COVID-19 were collected in the United States, Italy and Spain. From T cells, B-cell-depleted T cells, or PBMCs came the material, which was cDNA or gDNA.

The CDR3 covers 16 residues. Germline V gene lookup returns CDR1 SGHAT and CDR2 FQNNGV. The trim removed 6 bases at V and 6 bases at J, leaving 11 bases unmatched. Authors' processing steps: Reference gene primer amplification gave nucleated cell count estimates. The assay was immunoSEQ multiplex PCR, and TCRdb's table has in-frame clones only and misses some. The V and J calls and clone size come from that table; D and trimming were worked out from the DNA. The table lists 260,000 or so clones, about four fifths of them singletons. This TCR derives from a woman in her 70s with acute or convalescent COVID-19. This rearrangement joins TRBV11-2 to TRBJ2-5, with 12 bases that match TRBD1. The sequencing sample was made of peripheral blood. This CDR3 is CASSLPGQGARQTQYF. The CDR3 DNA reads TGTGCCAGCAGTTTACCGGGACAGGGGGCGCGACAGACCCAGTACTTC.